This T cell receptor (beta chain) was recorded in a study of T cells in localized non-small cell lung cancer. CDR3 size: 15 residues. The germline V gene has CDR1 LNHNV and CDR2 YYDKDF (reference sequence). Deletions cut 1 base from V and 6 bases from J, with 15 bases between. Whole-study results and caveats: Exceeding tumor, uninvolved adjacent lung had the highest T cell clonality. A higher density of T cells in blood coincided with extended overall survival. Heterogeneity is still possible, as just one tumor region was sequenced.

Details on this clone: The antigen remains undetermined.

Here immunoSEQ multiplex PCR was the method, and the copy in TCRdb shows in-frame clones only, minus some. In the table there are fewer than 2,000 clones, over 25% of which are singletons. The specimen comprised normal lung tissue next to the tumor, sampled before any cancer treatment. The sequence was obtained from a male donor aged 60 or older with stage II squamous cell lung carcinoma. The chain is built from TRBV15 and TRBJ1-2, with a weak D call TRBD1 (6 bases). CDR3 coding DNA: TGTGCCACCAGCAGAGTGAAAGGGGGGTCCCATGGCTACACCTTC. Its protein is CATSRVKGGSHGYTF.